Sequencing of this T cell receptor beta chain was carried out in a study of blood T cell repertoires in COVID-19. Assay used: immunoSEQ multiplex PCR; TCRdb lists only in-frame clones, some missing. The repertoire consists of roughly 250,000 clones, with around 90% occurring once and the leading ten covering about 1.5%. The study drew participants aged about 18 to 89 years from around 24 US areas. Participant reports of clinical history set cohort assignment. Sequencing was carried out using PBMCs or T cells enriched from blood (not recorded which). This TCR was recovered from a woman in her forties or fifties who had recovered from COVID-19.

The DNA of the CDR3 is TGTGCCAGCAGCTTAAGGAGGATCTCTGGAAACACCATATATTTT. It translates to CASSLRRISGNTIYF. V gene TRBV11-2 combines with J gene TRBJ1-3, with D unresolved. V was cut by 2 bases and J by 0 bases, with 8 bases left in between. Germline values: CDR1 SGHAT, CDR2 FQNNGV. The CDR3 consists of 15 residues.